The T cell receptor (beta chain) under discussion was sequenced for a study of beta chain features in type 1 diabetes. Study conclusions and caveats: For Type 1 diabetes patients, all four CD4+ subsets carried TCRB CDR3s that were moderately but significantly shorter.

This clone was counted between two and nine times. Its antigen remains unknown. In all sorted populations, purity surpassed 95%. This CDR3 is 13 amino acids long. Germline V CDR1 and CDR2: GTSNPN, SVGIG (reference sequence). Deletions cut 3 bases from V and 3 bases from J, with 12 bases between. The entirety of the isolated RNA underwent reverse transcription, so expressed TCRB transcripts were sequenced. Clones were read by immunoSEQ multiplex PCR, and TCRdb kept only the in-frame ones, dropping some. Of around 430,000 clones listed, about 29% are singletons. Material: naive CD4+ T cells from blood. The chain links TRBV30 to TRBJ2-7; no clear D gene. The receptor was derived from a man younger than 35 in good health. The CDR3 spells CAWRQWDGYEQYF. As DNA, the CDR3 is TGTGCCTGGAGACAATGGGATGGCTACGAGCAGTACTTC.